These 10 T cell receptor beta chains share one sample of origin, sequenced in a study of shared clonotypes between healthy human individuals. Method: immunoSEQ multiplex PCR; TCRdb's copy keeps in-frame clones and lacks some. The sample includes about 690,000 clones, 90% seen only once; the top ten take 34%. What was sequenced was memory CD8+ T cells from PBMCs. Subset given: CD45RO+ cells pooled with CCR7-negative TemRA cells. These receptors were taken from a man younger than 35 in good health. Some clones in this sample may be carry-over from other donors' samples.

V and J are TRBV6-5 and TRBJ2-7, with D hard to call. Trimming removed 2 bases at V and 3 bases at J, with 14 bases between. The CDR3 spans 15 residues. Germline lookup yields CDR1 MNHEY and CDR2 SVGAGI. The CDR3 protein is CASSYTPGPDYEQYF. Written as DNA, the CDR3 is TGTGCCAGCAGTTACACCCCCGGACCCGACTACGAGCAGTACTTC.

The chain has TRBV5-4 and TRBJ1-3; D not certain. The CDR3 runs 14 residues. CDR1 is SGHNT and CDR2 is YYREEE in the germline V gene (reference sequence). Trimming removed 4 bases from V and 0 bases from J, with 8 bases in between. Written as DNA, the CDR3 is TGTGCCAGCAGCCGTGGTAGCTCTGGAAACACCATATATTTT. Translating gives CASSRGSSGNTIYF.

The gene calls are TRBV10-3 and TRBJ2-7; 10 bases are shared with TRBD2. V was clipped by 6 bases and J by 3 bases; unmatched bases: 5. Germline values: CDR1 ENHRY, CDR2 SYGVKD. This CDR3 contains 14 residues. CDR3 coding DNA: TGTGCCATCAGGGGGACTAGCGTGTACTACGAGCAGTACTTC. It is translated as CAIRGTSVYYEQYF.

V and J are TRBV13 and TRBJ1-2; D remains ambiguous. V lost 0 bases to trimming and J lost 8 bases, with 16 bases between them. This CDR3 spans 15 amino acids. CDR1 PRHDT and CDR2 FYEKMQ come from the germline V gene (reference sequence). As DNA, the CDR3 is TGTGCCAGCAGCTTAGGCCAGCCCACCCCAGGAGGCTACACCTTC. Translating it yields CASSLGQPTPGGYTF.

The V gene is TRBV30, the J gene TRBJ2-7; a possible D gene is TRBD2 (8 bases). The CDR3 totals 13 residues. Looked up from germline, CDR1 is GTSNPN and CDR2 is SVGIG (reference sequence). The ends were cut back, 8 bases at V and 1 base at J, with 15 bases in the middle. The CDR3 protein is CAREGTASYEQYF. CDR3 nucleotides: TGTGCCCGGGAGGGGACAGCTTCCTACGAGCAGTACTTC.

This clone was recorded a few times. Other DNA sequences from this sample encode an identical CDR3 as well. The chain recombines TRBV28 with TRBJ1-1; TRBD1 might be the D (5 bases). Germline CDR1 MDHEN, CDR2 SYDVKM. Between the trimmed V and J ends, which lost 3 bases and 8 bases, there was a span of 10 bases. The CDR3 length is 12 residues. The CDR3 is CASSFAGAEAFF. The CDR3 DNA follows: TGTGCCAGCAGTTTTGCCGGGGCGGAAGCTTTCTTT.

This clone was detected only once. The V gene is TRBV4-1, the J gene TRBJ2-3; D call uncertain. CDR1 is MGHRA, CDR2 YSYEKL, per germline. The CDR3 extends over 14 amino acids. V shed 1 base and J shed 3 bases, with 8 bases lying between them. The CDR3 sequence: CASSQVLSTDTQYF. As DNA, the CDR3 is TGCGCCAGCAGCCAAGTCTTGTCTACAGATACGCAGTATTTT.

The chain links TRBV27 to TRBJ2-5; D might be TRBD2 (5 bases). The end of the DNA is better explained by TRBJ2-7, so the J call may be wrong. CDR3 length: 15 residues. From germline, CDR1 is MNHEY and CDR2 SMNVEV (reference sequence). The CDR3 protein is CASSFGLALTYEQYF. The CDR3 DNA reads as TGTGCCAGCAGTTTTGGCCTAGCACTAACTTACGAGCAGTACTTC.

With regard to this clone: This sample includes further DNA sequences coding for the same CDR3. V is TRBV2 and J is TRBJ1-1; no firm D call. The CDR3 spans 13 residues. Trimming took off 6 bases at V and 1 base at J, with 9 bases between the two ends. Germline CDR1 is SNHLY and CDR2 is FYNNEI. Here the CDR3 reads CASSQGRNTEAFF. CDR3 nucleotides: TGTGCCAGCAGCCAAGGGAGGAACACTGAAGCTTTCTTT.

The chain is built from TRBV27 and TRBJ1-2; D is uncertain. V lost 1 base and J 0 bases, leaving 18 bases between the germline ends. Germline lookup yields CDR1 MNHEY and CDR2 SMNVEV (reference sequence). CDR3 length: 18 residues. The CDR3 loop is CASSLFWGGDPANYGYTF. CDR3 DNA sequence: TGTGCCAGCAGTTTATTTTGGGGTGGAGATCCGGCTAACTATGGCTACACCTTC.